The next 25 T cell receptor beta chains were all read from a single sample in a study of blood T cell repertoires in COVID-19. The protocol was immunoSEQ multiplex PCR, while the TCRdb copy is restricted to in-frame clones and leaves out a portion. The sample consists of 75,000 to 85,000 clones, approximately 85% of them appearing once. Source material: peripheral blood. All receptors come from a human donor in a cohort sampled during active COVID-19.

This clone was observed once. The chain recombines TRBV9 with TRBJ1-2, with TRBD1 matching 7 bases. The CDR3 extends over 17 amino acids. The J segment lost 4 bases and the V segment lost 3 bases, leaving 15 bases of the junction unmatched. CDR1 and CDR2 (germline): SGDLS, YYNGEE. The CDR3 nucleotides are TGTGCCAGCAGCGCCGACCGGGACAGAGGAACCGCCTATGGCTACACCTTC. Residues: CASSADRDRGTAYGYTF. The complete variable domain, with remaining parts taken from reference TRBV9 and TRBJ1-2, reads DSGVTQTPKHLITATGQRVTLRCSPRSGDLSVYWYQQSLDQGLQFLIQYYNGEERAKGNILERFSAQQFPDLHSELNLSSLELGDSALYFCASSADRDRGTAYGYTFGSGTRLTVV.

The rearrangement uses TRBV5-1 and TRBJ2-7; unclear D gene. Trimming shortened V by 1 base and J by 4 bases, and 12 bases separated the two germline ends. Germline V gene lookup returns CDR1 SGHRS and CDR2 YFSETQ. CDR3 length: 14 amino acids. The CDR3 bases are TGCGCCAGCAGCTTGAGCTCTGGTGGTTACGAGCAGTACTTC. It is translated as CASSLSSGGYEQYF. Full variable domain (remainder filled in from reference TRBV5-1 and TRBJ2-7): KAGVTQTPRYLIKTRGQQVTLSCSPISGHRSVSWYQQTPGQGLQFLFEYFSETQRNKGNFPGRFSGRQFSNSRSEMNVSTLELGDSALYLCASSLSSGGYEQYFGPGTRLTVT.

This chain connects TRBV5-6 to TRBJ2-7, with no clear D. The V gene's germline CDR1 is SGHDT and CDR2 YYEEEE. This CDR3 comprises 13 residues. V was pared by 4 bases and J by 6 bases, with 14 bases between. For the CDR3, the DNA is TGTGCCAGCAGCCGGCCGTCAGGTACCGAGCAGTACTTC. Its translation is CASSRPSGTEQYF.

The chain couples TRBV28 to TRBJ1-1; D gene ambiguous. This CDR3 region has 13 residues. V was pared by 3 bases and J by 0 bases, with 5 bases between. Germline loops: CDR1 MDHEN, CDR2 SYDVKM. The CDR3 DNA sequence: TGTGCCAGCAGTTTCCTATTGAACACTGAAGCTTTCTTT. It translates to CASSFLLNTEAFF.

The genes are TRBV4-3 and TRBJ1-3, with D perhaps TRBD1 (5 bases). Germline values: CDR1 LGHNA, CDR2 YSLEER. Trimming stripped 2 bases from V and 7 bases from J, with 15 bases between. This CDR3 has 15 residues. The CDR3 loop is CASSQYTGLENTIYF. The DNA for the CDR3 is TGCGCCAGCAGCCAATATACAGGTTTGGAGAACACCATATATTTT.

This chain links TRBV27 with TRBJ1-2; TRBD1 matches 7 bases. The CDR3 consists of 13 residues. The V gene's germline CDR1 is MNHEY and CDR2 SMNVEV (reference sequence). V trimming: 0 bases; J trimming: 8 bases; junction bases outside the gene matches: 3. The CDR3, as DNA: TGTGCCAGCAGTTTATCAGGGGGCGGCGGCTACACCTTC. It encodes CASSLSGGGGYTF.

The CDR3 region has the DNA TGCGCCAGTATGCTAGGGGGCTGGGCTAATGAAAAACTGTTTTTT. It yields the protein CASMLGGWANEKLFF. V gene TRBV10-1 combines with J gene TRBJ1-4, with TRBD1 matching over 7 bases. The CDR3 runs to 15 residues. CDR1 and CDR2 (germline): WNHNN, SYGVQD (reference sequence). The junction had 10 bases not matched to a gene; V was cut back by 9 bases and J by 3 bases.

The chain couples TRBV6-5 to TRBJ1-2, with 7 bases identical to TRBD1. This CDR3 has 14 residues. V shed 5 bases, J shed 0 bases, and the junction held 3 bases outside the gene matches. Per germline, CDR1 MNHEY and CDR2 SVGAGI. The chain's CDR3 is CASSTQGANYGYTF. CDR3 DNA sequence: TGTGCCAGCAGTACCCAGGGGGCTAACTATGGCTACACCTTC.

This rearrangement joins TRBV19 to TRBJ1-6; no definite D call. Germline CDR1 is LNHDA and CDR2 is SQIVND (reference sequence). Trimming took off 9 bases at V and 4 bases at J, with 10 bases between the two ends. CDR3 length equals 13 residues. In DNA form, the CDR3 reads TGTGCCAGCACGGGGATGTATAATTCACCCCTCCACTTT. Protein product: CASTGMYNSPLHF.

This rearrangement joins TRBV29-1 to TRBJ1-2; D gene ambiguous. CDR3 length equals 13 residues. V gave up 4 bases and J gave up 12 bases, with 21 bases separating them. The germline CDR1 and CDR2 sequences are SQVTM and ANQGSEA. CDR3 DNA: TGCAGCGTTGGATCGTCCGCTCCCGCGCTCCACACCTTC. This gives the protein CSVGSSAPALHTF.

The gene calls are TRBV10-3 and TRBJ1-1, with D possibly being TRBD1 (5 bases). V dropped 2 bases and J dropped 8 bases, with 18 bases sitting between them. The CDR3 sequence is 15 residues long. Germline V gene data show CDR1 as ENHRY and CDR2 as SYGVKD. CDR3 amino acids: CAISEPLGRGLEAFF. The DNA for the CDR3 is TGTGCCATCAGTGAGCCCCTTGGGCGGGGACTGGAAGCTTTCTTT.

The chain combines TRBV3-1 (or the pseudogene TRBV3-2) with TRBJ1-2; 7 bases fit TRBD1. Germline V lookup: CDR1 LGHDT, CDR2 YNNKEL (reference sequence). The CDR3 loop spans 14 amino acids. V dropped 0 bases and J dropped 6; count of bases not matched to a gene: 4. CDR3 nucleotides: TGTGCCAGCAGCCAAGATCCAACAGGGGATGGCTACACCTTC. Protein sequence: CASSQDPTGDGYTF.

The gene calls are TRBV2 and TRBJ2-7; possible D gene TRBD2, 5 bases. Trimming removed 1 base at V and 6 bases at J, with 10 bases between. Per germline, CDR1 SNHLY and CDR2 FYNNEI. CDR3 length equals 13 residues. This CDR3 is CASSEDLAGEQYF. The CDR3 region has the DNA TGTGCCAGCAGTGAAGATCTAGCAGGCGAGCAGTACTTC. The whole variable domain, filled in from reference TRBV2 and TRBJ2-7, reads EPEVTQTPSHQVTQMGQEVILRCVPISNHLYFYWYRQILGQKVEFLVSFYNNEISEKSEIFDDQFSVERPDGSNFTLKIRSTKLEDSAMYFCASSEDLAGEQYFGPGTRLTVT.

The chain has TRBV5-6 and TRBJ2-3; a possible D gene is TRBD1 (6 bases). V shed 0 bases and J shed 2 bases, with 13 bases lying between them. CDR3 size: 16 residues. Germline V gene data show CDR1 as SGHDT and CDR2 as YYEEEE. CDR3 residues: CASSLARQGITDTQYF. Here the CDR3 DNA reads TGTGCCAGCAGCTTGGCCCGCCAGGGGATCACAGATACGCAGTATTTT.

V gene TRBV6-1 combines with J gene TRBJ1-2, with unresolved D. With 3 bases removed from V and 4 bases from J, the gap between germline ends came to 6 bases. The CDR3 sequence is 12 residues long. The germline V gene encodes CDR1 MNHNS and CDR2 SASEGT. CDR3 in amino acids: CASSEGSYGYTF. The CDR3 region has the DNA TGTGCCAGCAGTGAGGGCAGCTATGGCTACACCTTC.

This chain connects TRBV24-1 to TRBJ1-1, with 9 bases fitting TRBD1. The CDR3 contains 14 residues. V dropped 7 bases and J dropped 6; count of bases not matched to a gene: 8. CDR1 KGHDR and CDR2 SFDVKD come from the germline V gene. The CDR3 protein is CATRGTGKEAEAFF. The CDR3 bases are TGTGCCACCAGGGGGACAGGGAAGGAGGCTGAAGCTTTCTTT.

V usage is TRBV5-1 and J usage is TRBJ1-1; D is ambiguous. The V and J ends lost 0 bases and 1 base respectively, with 4 bases between them. From germline, CDR1 is SGHRS and CDR2 YFSETQ. The CDR3 consists of 13 residues. The CDR3: CASSLDQNTEAFF. Written as DNA, the CDR3 is TGCGCCAGCAGCTTGGATCAGAACACTGAAGCTTTCTTT.

The chain has TRBV18 and TRBJ2-3; 7 bases line up with TRBD1. This CDR3 comprises 14 residues. The J segment lost 3 bases and the V segment lost 2 bases, leaving 2 bases of the junction unmatched. Per the germline V gene, CDR1 is KGHSH and CDR2 is LQKENI. The CDR3 bases are TGTGCCAGCTCACCAACAGGGGTAACAGATACGCAGTATTTT. This encodes CASSPTGVTDTQYF.

The chain recombines TRBV5-1 with TRBJ1-4, with 7 bases matching TRBD1. The germline gives CDR1 SGHRS, CDR2 YFSETQ. V lost 3 bases and J lost 2; bases outside the gene matches: 1. CDR3 size: 14 residues. The CDR3 sequence is CASSSQGTNEKLFF. The CDR3 DNA follows: TGCGCCAGCAGCTCACAGGGGACTAATGAAAAACTGTTTTTT.

This chain uses TRBV5-4 with TRBJ2-6, with 10 bases identical to TRBD1. J gave up 1 base and V 4 bases, and 5 bases lay outside the gene matches. The CDR3 covers 17 residues. Germline V gene sequence: CDR1 SGHNT, CDR2 YYREEE (reference sequence). The CDR3 coding sequence is TGTGCCAGCAGCAAGGACAGGGGGTGGTCTGGGGCCAACGTCCTGACTTTC. Protein: CASSKDRGWSGANVLTF.

V gene TRBV2 combines with J gene TRBJ1-2; 10 bases map to TRBD1. V gave up 6 bases and J gave up 0 bases; unmatched junction bases: 4. Germline-derived CDR1 and CDR2 are SNHLY and FYNNEI. This CDR3 is built from 15 residues. CDR3 loop: CASRRQGASNYGYTF. The DNA for the CDR3 is TGTGCCAGCAGAAGACAGGGGGCTTCTAACTATGGCTACACCTTC.

The V and J genes are TRBV5-1 and TRBJ2-1, with 11 bases fitting TRBD2. The germline V gene has CDR1 SGHRS and CDR2 YFSETQ. V dropped 4 bases and J dropped 10; count of bases not matched to a gene: 10. CDR3 size: 15 residues. Here the CDR3 reads CASSQLAGGPGEQFF. As DNA, the CDR3 is TGCGCCAGCAGCCAATTAGCGGGGGGGCCTGGGGAGCAGTTCTTC.

The V gene is TRBV19, the J gene TRBJ1-4, with D perhaps TRBD1 (6 bases). The CDR3 spans 14 residues. Trimming stripped 3 bases from V and 2 bases from J, with 7 bases between. Per germline, CDR1 LNHDA and CDR2 SQIVND (reference sequence). Here the CDR3 reads CASSIGQTNEKLFF. Written as DNA, the CDR3 is TGTGCCAGTAGTATCGGACAGACTAATGAAAAACTGTTTTTT. Variable domain in full (rest from reference TRBV19 and TRBJ1-4): DGGITQSPKYLFRKEGQNVTLSCEQNLNHDAMYWYRQDPGQGLRLIYYSQIVNDFQKGDIAEGYSVSREKKESFPLTVTSAQKNPTAFYLCASSIGQTNEKLFFGSGTQLSVL.

This chain connects TRBV27 to TRBJ1-2, with 11 bases lining up with TRBD1. The CDR3 consists of 17 residues. The ends lost 4 bases at V and 4 bases at J; junction bases unmatched: 11. The germline V gene encodes CDR1 MNHEY and CDR2 SMNVEV (reference sequence). Written as DNA, the CDR3 is TGTGCCAGCAGTTCTAGGACAGGGGGCATTAGTTCCTATGGCTACACCTTC. It encodes CASSSRTGGISSYGYTF.

The chain recombines TRBV9 with TRBJ2-6; the D is unclear. Trimming removed 0 bases at V and 2 bases at J, with 6 bases between. The CDR3 spans 15 residues. Germline V gives CDR1 SGDLS, CDR2 YYNGEE. The CDR3 bases are TGTGCCAGCAGCGTAGGTAGTACTGGGGCCAACGTCCTGACTTTC. Its protein is CASSVGSTGANVLTF.